These 20 T cell receptor beta chains share one sample of origin, sequenced in a study of identical twins. TCRdb reanalysed the 5' RACE reads using MiXCR and keeps one entry per CDR3 protein. This table holds about 260,000 distinct CDR3 sequences, 5.5% to 8% found once. This sample was shared with a second study, whose subject was yellow fever vaccine responses in identical twins.

Sequencing input: memory (CD45RO+) T cells sorted from blood. The receptors come from a woman aged 18-29 years in good health.

This sequence joins TRBV15 and TRBJ2-3; a weak D match, TRBD2 (7 bases). This CDR3 contains 15 residues. Trimming stripped 5 bases from V and 1 base from J, with 13 bases between. In germline, CDR1 is LNHNV, CDR2 YYDKDF (reference sequence). The CDR3 region is CATSDLGGRTDTQYF. CDR3 in DNA: TGTGCCACCAGCGATCTGGGGGGGCGCACAGATACGCAGTATTTT. The entire variable domain, with the rest obtained from reference TRBV15 and TRBJ2-3, is as follows: DAMVIQNPRYQVTQFGKPVTLSCSQTLNHNVMYWYQQKSSQAPKLLFHYYDKDFNNEADTPDNFQSRRPNTSFCFLDIRSPGLGDTAMYLCATSDLGGRTDTQYFGPGTRLTVL.

This clonotype was detected a few times. The chain carries TRBV20-1 and TRBJ2-1, with 7 bases aligning to TRBD1. Germline V gives CDR1 DFQATT, CDR2 SNEGSKA (reference sequence). Losses at the gene ends were 6 bases for V and 8 bases for J; bases not matched to a gene: 16. This CDR3 has 15 residues. The CDR3 DNA is TGCAGTGCATCTAGGGGACCAGTAGGGGGCCATGAGCAGTTCTTC. Translated: CSASRGPVGGHEQFF.

This clonotype was picked up a small number of times. The rearrangement links TRBV15 to TRBJ2-7, with D possibly TRBD2 on 5 matching bases. CDR3 length: 13 amino acids. V shed 4 bases and J shed 0 bases, with 7 bases lying between them. CDR1 is LNHNV and CDR2 is YYDKDF in the germline V gene (reference sequence). The CDR3 coding sequence is TGTGCCACCAGCAAACGGGACTCCTACGAGCAGTACGTC. Encoded protein: CATSKRDSYEQYV.

This chain joins TRBV24-1 and TRBJ1-1; D gene ambiguous. CDR1 and CDR2 from the germline V gene are KGHDR and SFDVKD. CDR3 length: 14 residues. V lost 6 bases and J 0 bases, leaving 10 bases between the germline ends. The CDR3 protein is CATSSNRLNTEAFF. Written as DNA, the CDR3 is TGTGCCACCAGTTCAAACAGATTGAACACTGAAGCTTTCTTT.

This clonotype has a handful of counts. The rearrangement uses TRBV15 and TRBJ2-6; D is possibly TRBD2 (5 bases). The ends were cut back, 1 base at V and 0 bases at J, with 10 bases in the middle. This CDR3 region has 17 residues. Germline V gene lookup returns CDR1 LNHNV and CDR2 YYDKDF (reference sequence). Here the CDR3 reads CATSRGRRDSGANVLTF. CDR3 DNA sequence: TGTGCCACCAGCAGAGGTCGACGGGACTCTGGGGCCAACGTCCTGACTTTC.

This chain uses TRBV11-2 with TRBJ1-1, with a tentative D call TRBD1 (5 bases). With 0 bases removed from V and 5 bases from J, the gap between germline ends came to 13 bases. From germline, CDR1 is SGHAT and CDR2 FQNNGV. This CDR3 comprises 15 residues. CDR3 sequence: CASSLDPGRGTEAFF. CDR3 nucleotides: TGTGCCAGCAGCTTAGATCCCGGTCGGGGGACTGAAGCTTTCTTT.

The sample holds a few counts of this clonotype. V gene TRBV15 combines with J gene TRBJ2-5, with 7 bases that match TRBD1. Unmatched junction bases numbered 9, after V lost 5 bases and J lost 3 bases. CDR1 LNHNV and CDR2 YYDKDF come from the germline V gene (reference sequence). The CDR3 length is 15 residues. This chain's CDR3 is CATSFRLGQEETQYF. As DNA, the CDR3 is TGTGCCACCAGCTTCCGCCTTGGACAGGAAGAGACCCAGTACTTC.

This clonotype was counted a few times. The chain employs TRBV27 and TRBJ2-4; no clear D gene. The germline V gene encodes CDR1 MNHEY and CDR2 SMNVEV (reference sequence). V dropped 6 bases and J dropped 0 bases, with 9 bases sitting between them. The CDR3 contains 14 residues. The CDR3: CASSSFLAKNIQYF. Written as DNA, the CDR3 is TGTGCCAGCAGCTCTTTTCTAGCCAAAAACATTCAGTACTTC.

This clonotype appeared a few times. J is TRBJ2-7 and V is TRBV10-2, with D maybe TRBD2 (5 bases). V lost 8 bases and J lost 3, with 14 bases in between. CDR3 size: 13 residues. From germline, CDR1 is WSHSY and CDR2 SAAADI. The CDR3 nucleotides are TGCGCCAGCTCAAGCGGATCTTACTACGAGCAGTACTTC. Translation gives CASSSGSYYEQYF.

This clonotype was observed a handful of times. The genes are TRBV24-1 and TRBJ2-1; tentatively, D is TRBD2 (5 bases). CDR1 and CDR2 (germline): KGHDR, SFDVKD. This CDR3 is built from 13 residues. Between the trimmed V and J ends, which lost 5 bases and 3 bases, there was a span of 7 bases. CDR3 bases: TGTGCCACCAGTGGGGCGGGCTACAATGAGCAGTTCTTC. Translation gives CATSGAGYNEQFF.

This clonotype was found a few times. The J gene is TRBJ2-2, the V gene TRBV4-2; possibly TRBD1 or TRBD2 for D (5 bases each). Germline-derived CDR1 and CDR2 are LGHNA and YNFKEQ. This CDR3 is 15 amino acids long. Deletions cut 0 bases from V and 4 bases from J, with 9 bases between. In DNA form, the CDR3 reads TGTGCCAGCAGCCAAGATAACGGGGCCACCGGGGAGCTGTTTTTT. This codes for CASSQDNGATGELFF.

This clonotype was counted many times. J is TRBJ2-1 and V is TRBV12-3 or TRBV12-4, with D possibly matching TRBD1 (6 bases). The CDR3 consists of 16 residues. Trimming stripped 7 bases from V and 6 bases from J, with 22 bases between. This CDR3 is CASTVGPGQGFNEQFF. CDR3 nucleotide sequence: TGTGCCAGCACGGTAGGACCGGGACAAGGTTTCAATGAGCAGTTCTTC.

CDR3 DNA: TGTGCCAGCAGCCCCGGGACAGTTCAGGGTACGCAGTATTTT. Residues: CASSPGTVQGTQYF. The chain has TRBV7-9 and TRBJ2-3; 7 bases are shared with TRBD1. Per germline, CDR1 SEHNR and CDR2 FQNEAQ (reference sequence). Unmatched junction bases numbered 10, after V lost 5 bases and J lost 8 bases. The CDR3 consists of 14 residues.

This clonotype was seen more than once but under ten times. CDR3 sequence: CASSHDRDNEQFF. CDR3 bases: TGTGCCAGCAGCCACGACAGGGACAATGAGCAGTTCTTC. This chain connects TRBV4-2 to TRBJ2-1; 7 bases match TRBD1. Unmatched junction bases numbered 1, after V lost 3 bases and J lost 5 bases. The CDR3 contains 13 residues. Germline V lookup: CDR1 LGHNA, CDR2 YNFKEQ.

This clonotype was counted between two and nine times. The CDR3 is CASSPRWGSSSYNSPLHF. The CDR3, as DNA: TGTGCCAGCAGTCCCCGATGGGGCAGTAGCTCCTATAATTCACCCCTCCACTTT. This chain uses TRBV12-3 or TRBV12-4 with TRBJ1-6, with a weak D call TRBD1 (5 bases). Trimming left V 5 bases short and J 0 bases short, with 17 bases between. The length of the CDR3 is 18 residues.

This clonotype occurred a few times. The rearrangement uses TRBV16 and TRBJ2-7; no clear D gene. The CDR3 has 14 amino acids. CDR1 and CDR2 (germline): KGHSY, FQNENV. V lost 3 bases and J lost 5, with 14 bases in between. The CDR3 loop reads CASSHHIAVHEQYF. For the CDR3, the DNA is TGTGCCAGCAGCCATCATATCGCAGTCCACGAGCAGTACTTC. Combining the CDR3 with reference TRBV16 and TRBJ2-7 gives the whole variable domain GEEVAQTPKHLVRGEGQKAKLYCAPIKGHSYVFWYQQVLKNEFKFLISFQNENVFDETGMPKERFSAKCLPNSPCSLEIQATKLEDSAVYFCASSHHIAVHEQYFGPGTRLTVT.

This clonotype was recorded at least ten times. This chain uses TRBV4-1 with TRBJ2-3, with TRBD2 matching over 15 bases. The germline CDR1 and CDR2 sequences are MGHRA and YSYEKL. The J segment lost 5 bases and the V segment lost 1 base, leaving 1 base of the junction unmatched. The CDR3 is 16 amino acids. This CDR3 is CASSQAGLAGGDTQYF. In DNA form, the CDR3 reads TGCGCCAGCAGCCAAGCGGGACTAGCGGGAGGAGATACGCAGTATTTT.

This clonotype was observed a handful of times. The chain uses TRBV7-6 and TRBJ1-1; D unresolved. The CDR3 spans 13 residues. V lost 1 base, J lost 5 bases, and 8 bases lay in between. CDR1 is SGHVS, CDR2 FNYEAQ, per germline. The DNA for the CDR3 is TGTGCCAGCAGCTTAGTTTGGGGTACTGAAGCTTTCTTT. Translated: CASSLVWGTEAFF.

The CDR3, as DNA: TGTGCCAGCAGCCATGGGGAGGGGCCCCTTAAAAACATTCAGTACTTC. Translation gives CASSHGEGPLKNIQYF. The chain joins TRBV28 to TRBJ2-4; 7 bases align to TRBD2. The CDR3 is made up of 16 amino acids. The germline gives CDR1 MDHEN, CDR2 SYDVKM. J lost 4 bases, V lost 6 bases, and 12 bases had no gene match.

Many counts were recorded for this clonotype. The chain recombines TRBV12-3 or TRBV12-4 with TRBJ2-2, with TRBD2 matching over 7 bases. CDR3 size: 15 residues. Germline trimming cut 7 bases from V and 1 base from J; bases unmatched to any gene: 6. In DNA, the CDR3 is TGTGCCAGCAAGTCATTAGCGGGGAACACCGGGGAGCTGTTTTTT. It encodes CASKSLAGNTGELFF.